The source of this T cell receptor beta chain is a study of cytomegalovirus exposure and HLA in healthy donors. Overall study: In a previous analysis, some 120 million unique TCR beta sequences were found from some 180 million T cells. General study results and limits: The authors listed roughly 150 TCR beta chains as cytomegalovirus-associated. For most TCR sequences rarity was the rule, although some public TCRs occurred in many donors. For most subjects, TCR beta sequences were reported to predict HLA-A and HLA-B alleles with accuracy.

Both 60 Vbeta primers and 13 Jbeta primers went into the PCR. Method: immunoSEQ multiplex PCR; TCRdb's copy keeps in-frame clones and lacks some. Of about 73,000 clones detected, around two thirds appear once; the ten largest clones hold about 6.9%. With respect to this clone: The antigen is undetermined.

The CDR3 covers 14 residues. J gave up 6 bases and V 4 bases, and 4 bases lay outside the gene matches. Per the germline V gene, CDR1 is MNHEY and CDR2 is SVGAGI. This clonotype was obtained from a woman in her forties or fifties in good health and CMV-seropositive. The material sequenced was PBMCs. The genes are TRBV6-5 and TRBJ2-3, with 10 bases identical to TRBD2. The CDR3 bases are TGTGCCAGCAGTTCTAGCGGGGGCCGGGATACGCAGTATTTT. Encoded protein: CASSSSGGRDTQYF.